This entry describes one T cell receptor beta chain. The data belong to a study of blood T cell repertoires in COVID-19. Study details: Whether acute or convalescent, the COVID-19 samples came from the United States, Italy and Spain. PBMCs, B-cell-depleted T cells, or T cells provided the cDNA or gDNA that made up the material.

In the original processing: Estimates of nucleated cell counts were drawn from the amplification of reference gene primers. TCRdb keeps only in-frame clones here, not all; method: immunoSEQ multiplex PCR. The DNA gave D and trimming, while V, J and clone size come from that table. The sample yields under 250,000 clones, over 80% seen once. V was cut by 4 bases and J by 5 bases, with 11 bases left in between. CDR1 is SGHAT, CDR2 FQNNGV, per germline. There are 13 residues in the CDR3. The sequenced sample consisted of peripheral blood. The clonotype originates from a woman aged 55-70 years with active or convalescent COVID-19. V gene TRBV11-2 combines with J gene TRBJ1-2; D unresolved. CDR3 residues: CASSSQLQYGYTF. The CDR3 nucleotides read TGTGCCAGCAGCTCACAGTTGCAGTATGGCTACACCTTC. Full variable domain (rest looked up from reference TRBV11-2 and TRBJ1-2): EAGVAQSPRYKIIEKRQSVAFWCNPISGHATLYWYQQILGQGPKLLIQFQNNGVVDDSQLPKDRFSAERLKGVDSTLKIQPAKLEDSAVYLCASSSQLQYGYTFGSGTRLTVV.